The 24 T cell receptor beta chains below come from one sample, sequenced in a study of T cells after yellow fever vaccination. MiXCR, run by TCRdb on the 5' RACE reads, gives a single entry per CDR3 protein. This sample has some 130,000 distinct CDR3 sequences, with about 6.2% found just once. The starting material was CD4+ T cells sorted from PBMCs, obtained 10 days after the yellow fever booster vaccination. The receptors stem from a man aged 30-40 years who received the YFV17D yellow fever vaccine.

This clonotype was seen many times. This rearrangement joins TRBV20-1 to TRBJ2-1; 10 positions agree with TRBD2. Germline assignment: CDR1 DFQATT and CDR2 SNEGSKA (reference sequence). The trim removed 3 bases at V and 0 bases at J, leaving 11 bases unmatched. This CDR3 is 18 amino acids long. The CDR3 sequence: CSARPKWSSGSSYNEQFF. CDR3 sequence (DNA): TGCAGTGCTAGGCCTAAGTGGTCTAGCGGGAGCTCCTACAATGAGCAGTTCTTC.

About this clonotype itself: One end of the junction varies from germline; a read error may be responsible. The CDR3 sequence is CASSFGLANQQFF. The CDR3 coding sequence is TGTGCCAGCAGCTTCGGGCTGGCCAATCAGCAGTTCTTC. This chain joins TRBV7-2 and TRBJ2-1, with D uncertain. Germline CDR1 reads SGHTA; CDR2 reads FQGNSA. There are 13 residues in the CDR3.

This clonotype has ten or more counts. The chain links TRBV9 to TRBJ2-3; TRBD2 aligns across 11 bases. Losses at the gene ends were 0 bases for V and 7 bases for J; bases not matched to a gene: 16. This CDR3 region has 19 residues. Germline V gives CDR1 SGDLS, CDR2 YYNGEE. The CDR3: CASSVGPTKLAGAGHTQYF. CDR3 nucleotides: TGTGCCAGCAGCGTAGGCCCCACAAAACTAGCGGGAGCGGGTCATACGCAGTATTTT.

This clonotype was detected ten times or more. This chain uses TRBV12-3 or TRBV12-4 with TRBJ1-6; a possible D gene is TRBD1 (5 bases). V gave up 6 bases and J gave up 5 bases, with 11 bases separating them. The CDR3 is 14 residues long. This CDR3 is CASSIRVDNSPLHF. The CDR3 coding sequence is TGTGCCAGCAGCATCAGGGTGGATAATTCACCCCTCCACTTT.

This clonotype was found many times. This chain links TRBV29-1 with TRBJ2-3; D gene unclear. CDR3 length: 12 amino acids. V was pared by 4 bases and J by 4 bases, with 9 bases between. Germline CDR1 SQVTM, CDR2 ANQGSEA. CDR3 amino acids: CSVGGGADTQYF. The CDR3 DNA reads TGCAGCGTTGGTGGTGGAGCAGATACGCAGTATTTT.

This clonotype was recorded many times. The chain is built from TRBV11-2 and TRBJ2-5, with D possibly TRBD2 on 5 matching bases. The CDR3 has 14 residues. CDR1 is SGHAT and CDR2 is FQNNGV in the germline V gene. V was pared by 6 bases and J by 5 bases, with 16 bases between. The DNA for the CDR3 is TGTGCCAGCAGGTCTTGGTCGACGGGGGAGACCCAGTACTTC. Its protein is CASRSWSTGETQYF. The full variable domain, completed using reference TRBV11-2 and TRBJ2-5, is EAGVAQSPRYKIIEKRQSVAFWCNPISGHATLYWYQQILGQGPKLLIQFQNNGVVDDSQLPKDRFSAERLKGVDSTLKIQPAKLEDSAVYLCASRSWSTGETQYFGPGTRLLVL.

This clonotype was counted many times. This chain uses TRBV7-2 with TRBJ1-1; D is uncertain. This CDR3 has 14 amino acids. Trimming took off 4 bases at V and 0 bases at J, with 9 bases between the two ends. The germline V gene has CDR1 SGHTA and CDR2 FQGNSA. The DNA for the CDR3 is TGTGCCAGCAGCTGGTGGGTCATGAACACTGAAGCTTTCTTT. Translating it yields CASSWWVMNTEAFF.

This clonotype was seen repeatedly, ten times or more. V and J are TRBV7-9 and TRBJ2-3; D is possibly TRBD1 or TRBD2 (5 bases each). With 8 bases removed from V and 4 bases from J, the gap between germline ends came to 16 bases. The germline gives CDR1 SEHNR, CDR2 FQNEAQ (reference sequence). CDR3 size: 14 residues. The DNA for the CDR3 is TGTGCCAGCGTCCGGGACGTAAGATCAGATACGCAGTATTTT. It translates to CASVRDVRSDTQYF.

This clonotype was recorded at least ten times. The chain joins TRBV28 to TRBJ2-1, with TRBD1 as a possible D gene (6 bases). CDR3 length: 16 residues. The germline CDR1 and CDR2 sequences are MDHEN and SYDVKM. The V end lost 6 bases, the J end lost 3 bases, and 18 bases lay between the germline ends. The CDR3 region is CASSSPQGRGYNEQFF. CDR3 in DNA: TGTGCCAGCAGCAGCCCACAGGGAAGGGGCTACAATGAGCAGTTCTTC.

A word on this clonotype: This may be a read error, as it is one base from a much larger clone. The V gene is TRBV5-4, the J gene TRBJ1-1; D perhaps matches TRBD1 (6 bases). Germline CDR1 and CDR2: SGHNT and YYREEE (reference sequence). The CDR3 sequence is 16 residues long. The CDR3 sequence: CARSTGHQASNTEAFF. In nucleotides, the CDR3 is TGTGCCCGCAGCACGGGACATCAGGCGTCGAACACTGAAGCTTTCTTT.

Many counts were recorded for this clonotype. This chain uses TRBV11-2 with TRBJ2-1; D call uncertain. Trimming cost V 7 bases and J 5 bases, with 12 bases left between them. The CDR3 is 13 amino acids. Germline CDR1 reads SGHAT; CDR2 reads FQNNGV. The CDR3 sequence is CASTPWTNNEQFF. The CDR3 DNA follows: TGTGCCAGCACCCCCTGGACGAACAATGAGCAGTTCTTC.

This clonotype was seen a handful of times. V is TRBV7-8 and J is TRBJ2-4; 8 bases match TRBD1. This CDR3 has 15 amino acids. Looked up from germline, CDR1 is SGHVS and CDR2 is FQNEAQ. Trimming cost V 2 bases and J 1 base; bases outside gene matches: 1. CDR3 region: CASSLQGAAKNIQYF. For the CDR3, the DNA is TGTGCCAGCAGCTTACAGGGGGCGGCCAAAAACATTCAGTACTTC. Drawing the rest from reference TRBV7-8 and TRBJ2-4, the complete variable domain is GAGVSQSPRYKVAKRGQDVALRCDPISGHVSLFWYQQALGQGPEFLTYFQNEAQLDKSGLPSDRFFAERPEGSVSTLKIQRTQQEDSAVYLCASSLQGAAKNIQYFGAGTRLSVL.

Ten or more counts support this clonotype. J is TRBJ2-1 and V is TRBV12-3 or TRBV12-4, with D possibly being TRBD2 (6 bases). This CDR3 is built from 14 residues. The germline V and J ends were trimmed by 7 bases and 6 bases, with 16 bases remaining between them. The CDR3 DNA follows: TGTGCCAGCACCGACAGTGGGGGGTTCAATGAGCAGTTCTTC. It codes for CASTDSGGFNEQFF.

This clonotype was seen at least ten times. The V and J genes are TRBV5-6 and TRBJ2-1; TRBD1 matches 9 bases. Germline V gene sequence: CDR1 SGHDT, CDR2 YYEEEE. The trim removed 2 bases at V and 8 bases at J, leaving 8 bases unmatched. This CDR3 is 15 amino acids long. For the CDR3, the DNA is TGTGCCAGCAGCTTTTCTCCCGGGACAGGGTATGAGCAGTTCTTC. Protein: CASSFSPGTGYEQFF.

This clonotype was observed at least ten times. The chain has TRBV6-2 or TRBV6-3 and TRBJ2-3; D perhaps matches TRBD1 (6 bases). The CDR3 spans 17 residues. The ends were cut back, 3 bases at V and 6 bases at J, with 22 bases in the middle. The germline CDR1 and CDR2 sequences are MNHEY and SVGEGT. The CDR3 DNA sequence: TGTGCCAGCAGTTATCAGGGGCCCAGGTCGGAGCGGGATACGCAGTATTTT. Its translation is CASSYQGPRSERDTQYF.

Points on this clonotype: At one end the junction does not follow the germline gene, possibly because of a read error. The chain joins TRBV19 to TRBJ2-2; 8 bases agree with TRBD1. The CDR3 loop spans 14 amino acids. Germline values: CDR1 LNHDA, CDR2 SQIVND (reference sequence). The chain's CDR3 is CACSIDRGTGELFF. The CDR3 bases are TGTGCCTGTAGCATCGACAGGGGCACCGGGGAGCTGTTTTTT.

This clonotype was recorded many times. The chain employs TRBV20-1 and TRBJ2-7, with D unclear. Germline CDR1 reads DFQATT; CDR2 reads SNEGSKA (reference sequence). V gave up 6 bases and J gave up 6 bases, with 18 bases separating them. This CDR3 contains 13 residues. This chain's CDR3 is CSAKRQQLGEQYF. For the CDR3, the DNA is TGCAGTGCCAAAAGGCAGCAGTTGGGCGAGCAGTACTTC.

This clonotype was counted only a few times. The chain links TRBV18 to TRBJ1-1; D is uncertain. The CDR3 is made up of 13 amino acids. The V gene lost 4 bases and the J gene lost 6 bases, with 12 bases spanning the gap. From germline, CDR1 is KGHSH and CDR2 LQKENI. The CDR3, as DNA: TGTGCCAGCTCACAGGGCCAAGGTTCTGAAGCTTTCTTT. Translated, it gives CASSQGQGSEAFF.

The sample holds many counts of this clonotype. The chain joins TRBV4-3 to TRBJ2-1; D assignment may be TRBD1 or TRBD2 (6 bases each). The CDR3 runs to 15 residues. V lost 3 bases to trimming and J lost 7 bases, with 16 bases between them. Germline V lookup: CDR1 LGHNA, CDR2 YSLEER. CDR3 sequence reads: CASSQQPGARNEQFF. The DNA for the CDR3 is TGCGCCAGCAGCCAGCAGCCGGGGGCAAGGAATGAGCAGTTCTTC.

This clonotype came up many times. This chain links TRBV23-1 with TRBJ2-7, with a tentative D call TRBD2 (5 bases). TRBV23-1 belongs to the ORF category, with a function that is uncertain. This CDR3 spans 15 amino acids. V was shortened by 3 bases and J by 7 bases, with 19 bases between the two germline ends. CDR3 protein: CASSQGGPYQKEQYF. The DNA of the CDR3 is TGCGCCAGCAGTCAGGGCGGGCCATACCAGAAAGAGCAGTACTTC.

This chain uses TRBV4-3 with TRBJ1-5, with 10 bases fitting TRBD1. The CDR3 spans 19 residues. Germline V CDR1 and CDR2: LGHNA, YSLEER. After removal of 3 bases from V and 10 bases from J, the junction contained 21 bases not matched to a gene. CDR3 residues: CASSHPDRGLSFEIVPQHF. In nucleotides, the CDR3 is TGCGCCAGCAGCCATCCCGACAGGGGGCTCAGCTTTGAAATCGTTCCCCAGCATTTT.

This clonotype was seen many times. J is TRBJ2-1 and V is TRBV6-1; 13 positions agree with TRBD2. The J segment lost 6 bases and the V segment lost 5 bases, leaving 19 bases of the junction unmatched. The length of the CDR3 is 20 residues. The germline CDR1 and CDR2 sequences are MNHNS and SASEGT. CDR3 in amino acids: CASSKIYGTSGIRGGNEQFF. The CDR3 coding sequence is TGTGCCAGCAGTAAGATTTACGGGACTAGCGGGATAAGGGGCGGCAATGAGCAGTTCTTC.

This clonotype was recorded a few times. V gene TRBV12-3 or TRBV12-4 combines with J gene TRBJ2-6, with 8 positions matching TRBD1. This CDR3 comprises 17 residues. The J segment lost 1 base and the V segment lost 3 bases, leaving 5 bases of the junction unmatched. The CDR3 loop reads CASSFDRGRSGANVLTF. DNA of the CDR3: TGTGCCAGCAGTTTTGACAGGGGAAGGTCTGGGGCCAACGTCCTGACTTTC.

This clonotype occurred many times. The chain uses TRBV10-3 and TRBJ1-1; a possible D gene is TRBD1 (6 bases). This CDR3 spans 13 amino acids. Per the germline V gene, CDR1 is ENHRY and CDR2 is SYGVKD. V lost 5 bases and J 7 bases, leaving 14 bases between the germline ends. CDR3 sequence reads: CAISPGQRNEAFF. CDR3 bases: TGTGCCATCAGTCCCGGACAGAGAAATGAAGCTTTCTTT.